A single sample is the source of the 10 T cell receptor beta chains below, sequenced in a study of cytomegalovirus exposure and HLA in healthy donors. PCR was performed using 60 Vbeta and 13 Jbeta primers. Generated by immunoSEQ multiplex PCR, the TCRdb table keeps only in-frame clones and is missing some. The sample table includes about 200,000 clones. Sequenced: PBMCs. The source is a girl aged 2 to 9 in good health and CMV-seropositive.

In nucleotides, the CDR3 is TGTGCCAGCAGTGGGGGGGACTATAACTCTGGAAACACCATATATTTT. Protein sequence: CASSGGDYNSGNTIYF. The chain combines TRBV2 with TRBJ1-3, with D tentatively TRBD1 (5 bases). Trimming shortened V by 4 bases and J by 0 bases, and 13 bases separated the two germline ends. Germline CDR1 and CDR2: SNHLY and FYNNEI. The CDR3 sequence is 16 residues long.

The chain has TRBV27 and TRBJ2-7, with 7 bases that match TRBD2. The V gene end was trimmed by 3 bases and the J gene end by 0 bases; junction bases not matched to a gene: 5. Germline CDR1 and CDR2: MNHEY and SMNVEV (reference sequence). The CDR3 covers 15 residues. This CDR3 is CASSLGLPSSYEQYF. As DNA, the CDR3 is TGTGCCAGCAGTTTGGGACTACCGAGCTCCTACGAGCAGTACTTC.

The J gene is TRBJ2-1, the V gene TRBV9; 11 bases are shared with TRBD2. V shed 3 bases and J 7 bases; nucleotides not matched to a gene: 6. This CDR3 region has 15 residues. CDR1 SGDLS and CDR2 YYNGEE come from the germline V gene. The chain's CDR3 is CASSGRLAGSNEQFF. In DNA, the CDR3 is TGTGCCAGCAGCGGACGACTAGCGGGATCTAATGAGCAGTTCTTC.

The V gene is TRBV2, the J gene TRBJ1-5; tentative D call: TRBD1 (5 bases). V shed 5 bases and J shed 3 bases, with 11 bases lying between them. The CDR3 length is 14 residues. The V gene's germline CDR1 is SNHLY and CDR2 FYNNEI. The CDR3, as DNA: TGTGCCAGCAGTAGCCGGGACTTCAATCAGCCCCAGCATTTT. Residues: CASSSRDFNQPQHF.

The J gene is TRBJ1-5, the V gene TRBV7-9; D unclear. V gave up 3 bases and J gave up 0 bases, with 6 bases separating them. Germline V lookup: CDR1 SEHNR, CDR2 FQNEAQ (reference sequence). This CDR3 is built from 14 residues. Here the CDR3 reads CASSFGDSNQPQHF. The DNA for the CDR3 is TGTGCCAGCAGCTTCGGGGATAGCAATCAGCCCCAGCATTTT. Full variable domain (outside the CDR3, taken from reference TRBV7-9 and TRBJ1-5): DTGVSQNPRHKITKRGQNVTFRCDPISEHNRLYWYRQTLGQGPEFLTYFQNEAQLEKSRLLSDRFSAERPKGSFSTLEIQRTEQGDSAMYLCASSFGDSNQPQHFGDGTRLSIL.

The chain recombines TRBV2 with TRBJ2-1, with TRBD2 as a possible D gene (5 bases). V lost 5 bases and J lost 1, with 12 bases in between. Germline loops: CDR1 SNHLY, CDR2 FYNNEI. The CDR3 spans 15 residues. CDR3 bases: TGTGCCAGCAGTAACTTAGCGTGGTCCTACAATGAGCAGTTCTTC. It is translated as CASSNLAWSYNEQFF.

This chain connects TRBV27 to TRBJ2-2; unclear D gene. The germline V gene has CDR1 MNHEY and CDR2 SMNVEV (reference sequence). The V end lost 4 bases, the J end lost 4 bases, and 10 bases lay between the germline ends. This CDR3 contains 14 residues. The CDR3, as DNA: TGTGCCAGCAGTTCATCGTCCCTCACCGGGGAGCTGTTTTTT. This codes for CASSSSSLTGELFF.

The chain couples TRBV19 to TRBJ2-7; D is perhaps TRBD2 (6 bases). The CDR3 has 18 amino acids. Germline V gene sequence: CDR1 LNHDA, CDR2 SQIVND (reference sequence). The ends were cut back, 0 bases at V and 4 bases at J, with 22 bases in the middle. The CDR3 DNA reads TGTGCCAGTAGTATAGATCTGGGCGGGGACGGGCTGCTATACGAGCAGTACTTC. The encoded protein is CASSIDLGGDGLLYEQYF.

The chain is built from TRBV10-1 and TRBJ2-3; 7 bases align to TRBD2. The CDR3 totals 18 residues. Germline V gene data show CDR1 as WNHNN and CDR2 as SYGVQD (reference sequence). The V gene end was trimmed by 6 bases and the J gene end by 1 base; junction bases not matched to a gene: 16. CDR3 sequence reads: CASSAGRAATLRTDTQYF. The CDR3 nucleotides read TGCGCCAGCAGCGCGGGGAGGGCTGCTACTCTACGCACAGATACGCAGTATTTT.

V usage is TRBV28 and J usage is TRBJ2-5, with 15 bases that match TRBD2. The length of the CDR3 is 17 residues. CDR1 is MDHEN and CDR2 is SYDVKM in the germline V gene. Germline trimming cut 5 bases from V and 4 bases from J; bases unmatched to any gene: 8. In DNA form, the CDR3 reads TGTGCCAGCAGTCCCGGGACTAGCGGGAGGTATGGAGAGACCCAGTACTTC. It codes for CASSPGTSGRYGETQYF.